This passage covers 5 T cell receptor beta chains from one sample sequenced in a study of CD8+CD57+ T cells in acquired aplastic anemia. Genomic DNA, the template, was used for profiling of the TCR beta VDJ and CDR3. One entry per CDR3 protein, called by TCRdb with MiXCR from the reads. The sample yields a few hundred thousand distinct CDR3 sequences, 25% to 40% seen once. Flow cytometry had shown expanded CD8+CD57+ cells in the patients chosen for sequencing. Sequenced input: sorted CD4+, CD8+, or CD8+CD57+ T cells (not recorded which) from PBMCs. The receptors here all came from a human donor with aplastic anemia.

The DNA of the CDR3 is TGTGCCAGCAGCCAAGATTCGGAATTCGGCGGGGAGCTGTTTTTT. As protein: CASSQDSEFGGELFF. This chain connects TRBV4-2 to TRBJ2-2; D is undetermined. Germline V gene sequence: CDR1 LGHNA, CDR2 YNFKEQ. The CDR3 contains 15 residues. Trimming stripped 0 bases from V and 7 bases from J, with 12 bases between.

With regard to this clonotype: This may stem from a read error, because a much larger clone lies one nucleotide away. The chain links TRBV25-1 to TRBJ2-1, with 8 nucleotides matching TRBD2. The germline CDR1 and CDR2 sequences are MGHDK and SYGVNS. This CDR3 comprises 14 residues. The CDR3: CSVDRSGGHNEQFF. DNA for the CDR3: TGCAGCGTTGACAGGTCGGGGGGGCACAATGAGCAGTTCTTC.

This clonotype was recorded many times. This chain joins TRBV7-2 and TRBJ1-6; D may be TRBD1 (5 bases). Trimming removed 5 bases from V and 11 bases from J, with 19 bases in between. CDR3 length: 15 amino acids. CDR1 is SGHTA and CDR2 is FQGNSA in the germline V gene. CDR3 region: CASSIDRNKDPPLHF. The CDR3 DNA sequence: TGTGCCAGCAGCATAGACAGAAATAAGGATCCACCCCTCCACTTT.

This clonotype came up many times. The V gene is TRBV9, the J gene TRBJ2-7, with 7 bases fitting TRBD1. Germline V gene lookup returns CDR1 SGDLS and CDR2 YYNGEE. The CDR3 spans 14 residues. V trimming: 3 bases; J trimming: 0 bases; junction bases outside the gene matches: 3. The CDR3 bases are TGTGCCAGCAGCGGGGACAGCTTCTCCTACGAGCAGTACTTC. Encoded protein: CASSGDSFSYEQYF.

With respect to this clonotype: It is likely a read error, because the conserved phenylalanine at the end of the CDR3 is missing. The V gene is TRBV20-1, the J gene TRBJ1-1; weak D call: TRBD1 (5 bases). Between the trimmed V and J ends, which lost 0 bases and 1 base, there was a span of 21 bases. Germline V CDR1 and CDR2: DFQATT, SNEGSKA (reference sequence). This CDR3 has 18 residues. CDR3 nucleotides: TGCAGTGCTAGAGATCTAGTACTCGGCAGGGTTGGGAACACTGAAGCTTTCCTT. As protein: CSARDLVLGRVGNTEAFL.